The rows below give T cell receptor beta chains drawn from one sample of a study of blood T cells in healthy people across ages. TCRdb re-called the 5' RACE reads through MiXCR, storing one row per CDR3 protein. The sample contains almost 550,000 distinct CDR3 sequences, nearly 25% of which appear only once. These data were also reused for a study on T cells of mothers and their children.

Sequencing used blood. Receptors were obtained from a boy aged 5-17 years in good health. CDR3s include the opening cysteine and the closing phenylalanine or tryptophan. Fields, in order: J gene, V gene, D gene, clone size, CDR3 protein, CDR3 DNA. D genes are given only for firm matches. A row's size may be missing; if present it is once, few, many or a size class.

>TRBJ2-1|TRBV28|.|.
CASSWDSSSYNEQFF
TGTGCCAGCAGTTGGGACTCTAGCAGTTACAATGAGCAGTTCTTC
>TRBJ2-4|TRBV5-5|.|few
CASSTAKNIQYF
TGTGCCAGCTCGACCGCCAAAAACATTCAGTACTTC
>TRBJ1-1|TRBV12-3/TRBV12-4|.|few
CASSPSGGNTEALF
TGTGCCAGCAGCCCGTCGGGGGGAAACACTGAAGCTCTCTTT
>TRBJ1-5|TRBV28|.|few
CASRGEYSNQPQHF
TGTGCCAGCAGGGGCGAGTATAGCAATCAGCCCCAGCATTTT
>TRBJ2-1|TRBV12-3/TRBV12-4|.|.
CASSLRVEGSYNEQFF
TGTGCCAGCAGTTTGCGGGTAGAGGGGTCCTACAATGAGCAGTTCTTC
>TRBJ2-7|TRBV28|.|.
CASSGDTYSYEQYF
TGTGCCAGCAGTGGGGACACATATTCCTACGAGCAGTACTTC
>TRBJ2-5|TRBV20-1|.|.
CSARDITDAKETQYF
TGCAGTGCTAGAGATATTACAGACGCAAAAGAGACCCAGTACTTC
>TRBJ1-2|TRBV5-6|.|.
CASSQPGINYGYTF
TGTGCCAGCAGCCAGCCCGGTATTAACTATGGCTACACCTTC
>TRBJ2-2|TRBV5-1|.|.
CASKERAPGAGELFF
TGCGCCAGCAAGGAACGGGCCCCGGGGGCCGGGGAGCTGTTTTTT
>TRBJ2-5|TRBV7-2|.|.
CASSAPGGETQYF
TGTGCCAGCAGCGCCCCTGGAGGAGAGACCCAGTACTTC
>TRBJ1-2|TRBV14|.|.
CASTPQGRGVGYGYTF
TGTGCCAGCACCCCCCAAGGAAGGGGCGTGGGGTATGGCTACACCTTC
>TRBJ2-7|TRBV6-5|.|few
CASRLGPYEQYF
TGTGCCAGCAGACTCGGACCCTACGAGCAGTACTTC
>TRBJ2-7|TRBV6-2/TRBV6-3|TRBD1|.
CASSLRTGILSYEQYF
TGTGCCAGCAGTTTGAGGACAGGGATCCTCTCCTACGAGCAGTACTTC
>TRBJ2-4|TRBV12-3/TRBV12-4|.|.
CASSLGSNIQYF
TGTGCCAGCAGTTTAGGTTCAAACATTCAGTACTTC
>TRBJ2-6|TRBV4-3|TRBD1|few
CASSQDRGLHSGANVLTF
TGCGCCAGCAGCCAAGACAGGGGGCTTCACTCTGGGGCCAACGTCCTGACTTTC
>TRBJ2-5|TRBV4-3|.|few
CASSQEATEPRETQYF
TGCGCCAGCAGCCAAGAGGCCACGGAGCCCCGAGAGACCCAGTACTTC
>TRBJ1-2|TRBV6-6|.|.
CASSYEGTVGYTF
TGTGCCAGCAGTTACGAGGGGACCGTTGGCTACACCTTC
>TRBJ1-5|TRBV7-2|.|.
CASSKGQYSNQPQHF
TGTGCCAGCAGCAAAGGACAGTATAGCAATCAGCCCCAGCATTTT
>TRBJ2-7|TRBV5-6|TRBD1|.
CASSLFETGAYEQYF
TGTGCCAGCAGCTTGTTTGAAACAGGGGCCTACGAGCAGTACTTC
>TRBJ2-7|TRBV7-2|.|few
CASSLAAGGGSSYEQYF
TGTGCCAGCAGCTTAGCCGCAGGGGGAGGAAGCTCCTACGAGCAGTACTTC
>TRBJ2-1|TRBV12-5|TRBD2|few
CASGDIAGGENEQFF
TGTGCTAGTGGGGATATAGCGGGAGGAGAAAATGAGCAGTTCTTC
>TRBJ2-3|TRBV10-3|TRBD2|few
CAIREERERDTQYF
TGTGCCATCAGAGAAGAGCGGGAGAGAGATACGCAGTATTTT
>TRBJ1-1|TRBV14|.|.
CASSQVGGTEAFF
TGTGCCAGCAGCCAAGTTGGGGGGACTGAAGCTTTCTTT
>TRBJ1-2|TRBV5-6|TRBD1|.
CAGSFFDRVNYGYTF
TGTGCCGGCAGCTTTTTTGACAGGGTCAACTATGGCTACACCTTC
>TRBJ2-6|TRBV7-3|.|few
CASSKNSGANVLTF
TGTGCCAGCAGCAAGAACTCTGGGGCCAACGTCCTGACTTTC
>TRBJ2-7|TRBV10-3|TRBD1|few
CAIGTGVSYEQYF
TGTGCCATCGGGACAGGGGTCTCCTACGAGCAGTACTTC
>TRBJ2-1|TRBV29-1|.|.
CSAPFHNEQFF
TGCAGCGCGCCGTTCCACAATGAGCAGTTCTTC
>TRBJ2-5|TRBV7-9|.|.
CASSLELYQETQYF
TGTGCCAGCAGCTTAGAACTGTACCAAGAGACCCAGTACTTC